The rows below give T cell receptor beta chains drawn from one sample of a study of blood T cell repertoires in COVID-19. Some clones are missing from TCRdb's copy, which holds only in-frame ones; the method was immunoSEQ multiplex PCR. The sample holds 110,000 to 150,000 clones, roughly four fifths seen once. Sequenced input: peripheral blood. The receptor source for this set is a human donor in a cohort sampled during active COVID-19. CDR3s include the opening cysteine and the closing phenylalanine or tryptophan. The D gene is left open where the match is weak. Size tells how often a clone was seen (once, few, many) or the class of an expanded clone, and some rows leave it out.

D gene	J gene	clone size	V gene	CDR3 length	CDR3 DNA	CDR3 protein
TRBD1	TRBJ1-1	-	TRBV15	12	TGTGCCACCAGCAGACAGGGACAGGAAGCTTTCTTT	CATSRQGQEAFF
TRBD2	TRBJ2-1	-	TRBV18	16	TGTGCCAGCTCACCACCGGGACTAGCGGGGGGGACTGAGCAGTTCTTC	CASSPPGLAGGTEQFF
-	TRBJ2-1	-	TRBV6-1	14	TGTGCCAGCAGTGAAGGTCTACTCAACAATGAGCAGTTCTTC	CASSEGLLNNEQFF
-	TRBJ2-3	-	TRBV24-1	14	TGTGCCACCAGTGCTGCGACTAGCACAGATACGCAGTATTTT	CATSAATSTDTQYF
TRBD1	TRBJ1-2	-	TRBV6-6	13	TGTGCCAGCAGTAACGGTGGCGGGACAGCAGACACCTTC	CASSNGGGTADTF
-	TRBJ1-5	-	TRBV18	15	TGTGCCAGCTCACCCTATGACAGTGGCAATCAGCCCCAGCATTTT	CASSPYDSGNQPQHF
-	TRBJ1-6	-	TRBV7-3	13	TGTGCCAGCAGCAGTGGGGGCCTATCACCCCTCCACTTT	CASSSGGLSPLHF
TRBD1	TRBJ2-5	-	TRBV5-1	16	TGCGCCAGCAGCTTGGGCCCCCAGGGGGCCCAAGAGACCCAGTACTTC	CASSLGPQGAQETQYF
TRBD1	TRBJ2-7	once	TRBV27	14	TGTGCCAGCAGTATCCGGACAGGGGATTACGAGCAGTACTTC	CASSIRTGDYEQYF
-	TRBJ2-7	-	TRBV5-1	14	TGCGCCAGCAGCCCCTACAGACCCAACTACGAGCAGTACTTC	CASSPYRPNYEQYF
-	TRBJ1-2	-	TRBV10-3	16	TGTGCCATCAGTGACCTCCTGTCCCCTCAGGGCTATGGCTACACCTTC	CAISDLLSPQGYGYTF
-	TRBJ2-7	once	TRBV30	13	TGTGCCTGGAGCCGAGGAGGGCGTGGGGAGCAGTACTTC	CAWSRGGRGEQYF
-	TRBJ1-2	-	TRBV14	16	TGTGCCAGCAGCCAAGATTTGGGTCAGGGGATTAACGGCTACACCTTC	CASSQDLGQGINGYTF
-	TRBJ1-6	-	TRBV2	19	TGTGCCAGCAGTGCTTGGGCAGACTATAGGAGCTCCTATAATTCACCCCTCCACTTT	CASSAWADYRSSYNSPLHF
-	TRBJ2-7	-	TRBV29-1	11	TGCAGCGTTGATAAGGGGTACGAGCAGTACTTC	CSVDKGYEQYF
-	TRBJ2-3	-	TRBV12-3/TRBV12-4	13	TGTGCCAGCAGGACACTAGTTTCAGATACGCAGTATTTT	CASRTLVSDTQYF
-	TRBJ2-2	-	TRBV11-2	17	TGTGCCAGCAGCTTAGACAAGAGGGTTTGGGGCACCGGGGAGCTGTTTTTT	CASSLDKRVWGTGELFF
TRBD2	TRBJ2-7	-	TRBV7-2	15	TGTGCCAGCAGCTTAGGGCTAGCGGGAGTGCCCGAGCAGTACTTC	CASSLGLAGVPEQYF
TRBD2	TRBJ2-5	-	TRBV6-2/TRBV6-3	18	TGTGCCAGCAGCGCCGGGACTAGCGGGAGACCTGACCAAGAGACCCAGTACTTC	CASSAGTSGRPDQETQYF
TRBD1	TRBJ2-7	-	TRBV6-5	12	TGTGCCAGCAGTAGGACAGGGAACGAGCAGTACTTC	CASSRTGNEQYF
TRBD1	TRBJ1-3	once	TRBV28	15	TGTGCCAGCAGTTCCAGGGGGCGCGGTGGAAACACCATATATTTT	CASSSRGRGGNTIYF
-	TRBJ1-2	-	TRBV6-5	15	TGTGCCAGCAGTTACTCGAAGGGCGACAGCTATGGCTACACCTTC	CASSYSKGDSYGYTF
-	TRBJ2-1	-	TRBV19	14	TGTGCCAGTAGTACACAGGGCTCCTACAATGAGCAGTTCTTC	CASSTQGSYNEQFF
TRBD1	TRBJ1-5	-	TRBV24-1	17	TGTGCCACCAGTGGAACAGAACCGGGACAGAACAATCAGCCCCAGCATTTT	CATSGTEPGQNNQPQHF
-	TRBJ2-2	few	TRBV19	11	TGTGCCGCAGAGAACACCGGGGAGCTGTTTTTT	CAAENTGELFF
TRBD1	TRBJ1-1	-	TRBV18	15	TGTGCCAGCTCACTAACAGGGGAGAAGAACACTGAAGCTTTCTTT	CASSLTGEKNTEAFF
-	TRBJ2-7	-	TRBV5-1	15	TGCGCCAGCAGCTTGGGGGGGGAACGAGAATACGAGCAGTACTTC	CASSLGGEREYEQYF
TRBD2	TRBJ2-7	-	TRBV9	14	TGTGCCAGCAGCGCCGGGACTAGCGGCTACGAGCAGTACTTC	CASSAGTSGYEQYF
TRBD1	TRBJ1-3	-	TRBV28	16	TGTGCCAGCAGTAACTCAGGGGGCCGTATCGGAAACACCATATATTTT	CASSNSGGRIGNTIYF
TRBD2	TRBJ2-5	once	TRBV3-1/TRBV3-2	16	TGTGCCAGCAGCCAAGATGTGTCGGGAGGCCAAGAGACCCAGTACTTC	CASSQDVSGGQETQYF
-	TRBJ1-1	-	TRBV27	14	TGTGCCAGCAGTTTGGTAGGGGATCGCACTGAAGCTTTCTTT	CASSLVGDRTEAFF
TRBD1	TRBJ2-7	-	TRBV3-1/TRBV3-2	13	TGTGCCAGCAGAATGGGACAGGGGTACGAGCAGTACTTC	CASRMGQGYEQYF
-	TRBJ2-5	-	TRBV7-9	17	TGTGCCAGCAGCTTAACCCGCCAGCGGATGGGATGGGAGACCCAGTACTTC	CASSLTRQRMGWETQYF
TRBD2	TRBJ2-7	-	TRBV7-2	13	TGTGCCAGCAGTAAGAGCGGGGTGGGTGAGCAGTACTTC	CASSKSGVGEQYF
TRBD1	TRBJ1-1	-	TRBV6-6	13	TGTGCCAGCAGTTACGGACAGGGGACTGAAGCTTTCTTT	CASSYGQGTEAFF
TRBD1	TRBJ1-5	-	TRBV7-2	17	TGTGCCAGCAGCTTAGCCGGGACAGGGGTTCGTTATCAGCCCCAGCATTTT	CASSLAGTGVRYQPQHF
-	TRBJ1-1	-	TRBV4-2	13	TGTGCCAGCAGCCTCGAGCGGGGCACTGAAGCTTTCTTT	CASSLERGTEAFF
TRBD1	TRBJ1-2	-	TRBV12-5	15	TGTGCTAGTGGTTTGGGTGACAGGGGCCTCTATGGCTACACCTTC	CASGLGDRGLYGYTF
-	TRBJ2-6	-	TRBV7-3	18	TGTGCCAGCAGCATATATAGCGGCAGTTTCTCTGGGGCCAACGTCCTGACTTTC	CASSIYSGSFSGANVLTF
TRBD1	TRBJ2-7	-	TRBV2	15	TGTGCCAGCAGTACCGGGACAGGGGGCGCCTACGAGCAGTACTTC	CASSTGTGGAYEQYF
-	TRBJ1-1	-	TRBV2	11	TGTGCCAGCCATTCTAGCACTGAAGCTTTCTTT	CASHSSTEAFF
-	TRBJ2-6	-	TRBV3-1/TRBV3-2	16	TGTGCCAGCAGCCTCCCACAGGGTACTGGGGCCAACGTCCTGACTTTC	CASSLPQGTGANVLTF
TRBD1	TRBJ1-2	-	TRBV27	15	TGTGCCAGCAGGAGCGGACAGGGGGCGAGCTATGGCTACACCTTC	CASRSGQGASYGYTF
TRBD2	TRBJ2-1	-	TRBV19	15	TGTGCCAGTAGTATAGCGGGAGGGCGGGACAATGAGCAGTTCTTC	CASSIAGGRDNEQFF
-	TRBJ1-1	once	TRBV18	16	TGTGCCAGCTCACCACCGGGTACAGTTTGGAACACTGAAGCTTTCTTT	CASSPPGTVWNTEAFF
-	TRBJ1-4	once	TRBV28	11	TGTGCCCTCGAGGATTCTGGAAAACTGTTTTTT	CALEDSGKLFF
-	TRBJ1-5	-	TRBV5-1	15	TGCGCCAGCAGCTTGGGGCCGACTGGCAATCAGCCCCAGCATTTT	CASSLGPTGNQPQHF
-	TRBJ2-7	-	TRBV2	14	TGTGCCAGCAGCGCTGACAATTACTCCTACGAGCAGTACTTC	CASSADNYSYEQYF
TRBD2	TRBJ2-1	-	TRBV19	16	TGTGCCAGTAGTGGGGAGCGGGAGGGCCCCTACAATGAGCAGTTCTTC	CASSGEREGPYNEQFF
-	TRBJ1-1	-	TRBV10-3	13	TGTGCCATCAGGGATGACAAGAACACTGAAGCTTTCTTT	CAIRDDKNTEAFF
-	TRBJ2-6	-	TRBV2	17	TGTGCCAGCACCAAAGGGGGGGCTTTATTTGGGGCCAACGTCCTGACTTTC	CASTKGGALFGANVLTF
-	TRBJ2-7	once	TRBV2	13	TGTGCCAGCATGGAGCTGAATACCTACGAGCAGTACTTC	CASMELNTYEQYF
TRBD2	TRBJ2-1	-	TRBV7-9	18	TGTGCCAGCAGCTTACCATTTAGACTAGCGGGGGCCTACAATGAGCAGTTCTTC	CASSLPFRLAGAYNEQFF
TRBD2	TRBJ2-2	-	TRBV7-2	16	TGTGCCAGCAGCTTTGGACTAGCGGAGAACACCGGGGAGCTGTTTTTT	CASSFGLAENTGELFF
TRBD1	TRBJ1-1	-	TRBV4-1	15	TGCGCCAGCAGCCAACCGGACAGGGTTGACACTGAAGCTTTCTTT	CASSQPDRVDTEAFF